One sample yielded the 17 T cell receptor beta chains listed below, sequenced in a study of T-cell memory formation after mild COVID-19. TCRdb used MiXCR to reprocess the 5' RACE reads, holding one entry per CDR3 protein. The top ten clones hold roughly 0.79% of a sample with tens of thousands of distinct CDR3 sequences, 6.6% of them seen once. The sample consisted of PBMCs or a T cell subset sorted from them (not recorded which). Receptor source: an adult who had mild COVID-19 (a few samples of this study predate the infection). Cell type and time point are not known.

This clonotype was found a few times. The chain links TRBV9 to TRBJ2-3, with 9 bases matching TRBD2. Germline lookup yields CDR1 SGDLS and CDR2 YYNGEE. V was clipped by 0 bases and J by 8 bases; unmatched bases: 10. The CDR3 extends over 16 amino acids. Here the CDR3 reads CASSVETSGSPGTQYF. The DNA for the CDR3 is TGTGCCAGCAGCGTAGAGACTAGCGGCTCCCCCGGTACGCAGTATTTT. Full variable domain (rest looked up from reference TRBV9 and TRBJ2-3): DSGVTQTPKHLITATGQRVTLRCSPRSGDLSVYWYQQSLDQGLQFLIQYYNGEERAKGNILERFSAQQFPDLHSELNLSSLELGDSALYFCASSVETSGSPGTQYFGPGTRLTVL.

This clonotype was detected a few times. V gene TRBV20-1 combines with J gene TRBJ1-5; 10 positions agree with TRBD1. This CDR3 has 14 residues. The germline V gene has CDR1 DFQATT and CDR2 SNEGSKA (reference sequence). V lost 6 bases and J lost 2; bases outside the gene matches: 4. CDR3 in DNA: TGCAGTGCCCGGACAGGGGGTGGCAATCAGCCCCAGCATTTT. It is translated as CSARTGGGNQPQHF.

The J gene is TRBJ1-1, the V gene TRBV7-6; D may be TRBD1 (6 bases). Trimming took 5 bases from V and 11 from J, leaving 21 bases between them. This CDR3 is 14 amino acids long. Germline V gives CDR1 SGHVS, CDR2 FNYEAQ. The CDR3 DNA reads TGTGCCAGCAGCCCCCGAACGCAGGGGACTCTGGCTTTCTTT. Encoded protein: CASSPRTQGTLAFF. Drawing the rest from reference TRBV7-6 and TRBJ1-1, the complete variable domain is GAGVSQSPRYKVTKRGQDVALRCDPISGHVSLYWYRQALGQGPEFLTYFNYEAQQDKSGLPNDRFSAERPEGSISTLTIQRTEQRDSAMYRCASSPRTQGTLAFFGQGTRLTVV.

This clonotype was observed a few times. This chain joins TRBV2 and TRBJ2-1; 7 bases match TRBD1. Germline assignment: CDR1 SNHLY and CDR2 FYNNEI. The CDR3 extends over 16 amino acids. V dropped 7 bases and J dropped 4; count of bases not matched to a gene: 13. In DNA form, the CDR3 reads TGTGCCAGCATCGGCACAGGGACAGAAGAATACAATGAGCAGTTCTTC. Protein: CASIGTGTEEYNEQFF.

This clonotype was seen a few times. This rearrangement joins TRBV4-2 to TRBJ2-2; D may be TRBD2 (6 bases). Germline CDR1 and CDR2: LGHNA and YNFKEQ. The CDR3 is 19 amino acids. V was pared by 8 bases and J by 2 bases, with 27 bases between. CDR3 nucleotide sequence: TGTGCCAGCGAGCCAAGAGTTATCGCGGGGACCGAAAACACCGGGGAGCTGTTTTTT. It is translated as CASEPRVIAGTENTGELFF.

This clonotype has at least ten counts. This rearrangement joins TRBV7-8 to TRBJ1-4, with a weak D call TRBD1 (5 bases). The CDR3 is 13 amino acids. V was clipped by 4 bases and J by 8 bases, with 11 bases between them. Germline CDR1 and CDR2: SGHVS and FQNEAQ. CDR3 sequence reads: CASSWGLGEKLFF. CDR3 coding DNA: TGTGCCAGCAGCTGGGGACTGGGAGAAAAACTGTTTTTT. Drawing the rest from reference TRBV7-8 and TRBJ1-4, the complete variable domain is GAGVSQSPRYKVAKRGQDVALRCDPISGHVSLFWYQQALGQGPEFLTYFQNEAQLDKSGLPSDRFFAERPEGSVSTLKIQRTQQEDSAVYLCASSWGLGEKLFFGSGTQLSVL.

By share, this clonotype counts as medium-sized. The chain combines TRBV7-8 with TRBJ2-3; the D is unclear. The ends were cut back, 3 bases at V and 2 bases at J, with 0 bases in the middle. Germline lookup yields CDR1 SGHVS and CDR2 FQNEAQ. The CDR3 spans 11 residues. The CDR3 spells CASSFTDTQYF. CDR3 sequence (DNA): TGTGCCAGCAGCTTCACAGATACGCAGTATTTT.

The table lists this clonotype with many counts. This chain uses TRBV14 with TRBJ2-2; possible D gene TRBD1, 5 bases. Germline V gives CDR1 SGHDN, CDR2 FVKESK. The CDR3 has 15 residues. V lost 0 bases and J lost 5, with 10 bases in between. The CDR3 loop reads CASSQDPGKTGELFF. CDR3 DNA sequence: TGTGCCAGCAGCCAAGATCCAGGGAAAACCGGGGAGCTGTTTTTT.

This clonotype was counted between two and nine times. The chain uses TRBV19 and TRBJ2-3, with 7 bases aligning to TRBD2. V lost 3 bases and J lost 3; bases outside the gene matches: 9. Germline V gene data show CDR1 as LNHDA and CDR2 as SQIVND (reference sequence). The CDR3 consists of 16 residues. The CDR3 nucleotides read TGTGCCAGTAGTATCCAGGGCGGGAGCGGTACAGATACGCAGTATTTT. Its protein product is CASSIQGGSGTDTQYF. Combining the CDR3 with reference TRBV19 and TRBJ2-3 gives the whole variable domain DGGITQSPKYLFRKEGQNVTLSCEQNLNHDAMYWYRQDPGQGLRLIYYSQIVNDFQKGDIAEGYSVSREKKESFPLTVTSAQKNPTAFYLCASSIQGGSGTDTQYFGPGTRLTVL.

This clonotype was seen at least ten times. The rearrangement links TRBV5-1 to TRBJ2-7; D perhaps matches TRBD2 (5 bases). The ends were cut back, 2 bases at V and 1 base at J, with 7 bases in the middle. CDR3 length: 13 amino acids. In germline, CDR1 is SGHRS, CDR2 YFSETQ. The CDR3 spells CASSFRGSYEQYF. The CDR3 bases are TGCGCCAGCAGCTTCCGGGGTTCCTACGAGCAGTACTTC. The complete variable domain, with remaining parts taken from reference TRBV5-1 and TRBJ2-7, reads KAGVTQTPRYLIKTRGQQVTLSCSPISGHRSVSWYQQTPGQGLQFLFEYFSETQRNKGNFPGRFSGRQFSNSRSEMNVSTLELGDSALYLCASSFRGSYEQYFGPGTRLTVT.

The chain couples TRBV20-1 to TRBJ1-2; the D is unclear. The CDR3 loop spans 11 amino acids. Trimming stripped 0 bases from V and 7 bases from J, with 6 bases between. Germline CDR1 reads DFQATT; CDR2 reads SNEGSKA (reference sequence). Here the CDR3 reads CSARDWGGYTF. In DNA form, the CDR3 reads TGCAGTGCTAGAGATTGGGGTGGCTACACCTTC.

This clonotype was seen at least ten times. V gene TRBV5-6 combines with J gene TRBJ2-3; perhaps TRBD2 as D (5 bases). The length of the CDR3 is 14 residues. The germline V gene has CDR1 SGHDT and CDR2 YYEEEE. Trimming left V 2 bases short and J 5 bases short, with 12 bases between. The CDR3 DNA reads TGTGCCAGCAGCTTTAGAGGGTCGGGAGATACGCAGTATTTT. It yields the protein CASSFRGSGDTQYF.

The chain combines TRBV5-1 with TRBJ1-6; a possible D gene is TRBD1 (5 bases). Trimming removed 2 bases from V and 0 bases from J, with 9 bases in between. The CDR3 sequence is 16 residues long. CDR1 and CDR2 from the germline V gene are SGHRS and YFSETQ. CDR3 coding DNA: TGCGCCAGCAGCTTTGGGGGGAGCTCCTATAATTCACCCCTCCACTTT. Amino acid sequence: CASSFGGSSYNSPLHF. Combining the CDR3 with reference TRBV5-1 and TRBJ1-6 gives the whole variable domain KAGVTQTPRYLIKTRGQQVTLSCSPISGHRSVSWYQQTPGQGLQFLFEYFSETQRNKGNFPGRFSGRQFSNSRSEMNVSTLELGDSALYLCASSFGGSSYNSPLHFGNGTRLTVT.

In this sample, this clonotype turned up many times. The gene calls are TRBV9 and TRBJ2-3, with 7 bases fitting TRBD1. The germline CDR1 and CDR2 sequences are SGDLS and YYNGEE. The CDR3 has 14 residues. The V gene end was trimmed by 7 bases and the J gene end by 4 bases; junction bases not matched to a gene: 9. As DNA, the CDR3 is TGTGCCAGCGTCCAGGGTGACAGGGCAGATACGCAGTATTTT. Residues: CASVQGDRADTQYF.

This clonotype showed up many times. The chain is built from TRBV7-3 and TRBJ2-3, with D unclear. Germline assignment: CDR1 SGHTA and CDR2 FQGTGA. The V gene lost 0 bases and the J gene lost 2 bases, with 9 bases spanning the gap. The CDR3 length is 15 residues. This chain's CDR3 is CASSLTTASTDTQYF. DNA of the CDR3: TGTGCCAGCAGCTTAACTACAGCTTCCACAGATACGCAGTATTTT.

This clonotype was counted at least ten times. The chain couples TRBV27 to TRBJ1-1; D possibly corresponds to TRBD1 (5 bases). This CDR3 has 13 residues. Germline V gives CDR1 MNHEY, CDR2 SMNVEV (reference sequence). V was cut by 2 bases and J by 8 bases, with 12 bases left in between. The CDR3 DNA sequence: TGTGCCAGCAGTTTAGCTTGGGGGAGAGAAGCTTTCTTT. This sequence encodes CASSLAWGREAFF.

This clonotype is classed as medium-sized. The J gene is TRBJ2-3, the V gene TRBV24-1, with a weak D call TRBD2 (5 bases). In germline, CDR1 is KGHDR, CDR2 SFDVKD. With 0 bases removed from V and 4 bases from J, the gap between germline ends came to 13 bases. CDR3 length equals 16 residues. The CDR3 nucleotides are TGTGCCACCAGTGATTTGTCGGGGTTTGCCCCAGATACGCAGTATTTT. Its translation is CATSDLSGFAPDTQYF.